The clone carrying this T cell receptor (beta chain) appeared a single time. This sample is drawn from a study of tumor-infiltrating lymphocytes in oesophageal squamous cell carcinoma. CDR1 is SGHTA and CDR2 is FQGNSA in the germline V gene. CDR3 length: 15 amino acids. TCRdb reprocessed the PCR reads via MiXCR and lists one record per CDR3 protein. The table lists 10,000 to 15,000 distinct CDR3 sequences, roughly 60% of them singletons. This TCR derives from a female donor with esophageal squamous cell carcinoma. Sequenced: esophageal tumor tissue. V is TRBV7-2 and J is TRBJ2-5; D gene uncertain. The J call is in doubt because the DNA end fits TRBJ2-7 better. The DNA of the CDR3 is TGTGCCAGCAGCTTAGAAGGGTATCCTTCCTACGAGCAGTACTTC. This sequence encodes CASSLEGYPSYEQYF.